Sequencing of this T cell receptor (beta chain) was carried out in a study of blood T cell repertoires in COVID-19. While infection was still active, Seattle patients were enrolled and then followed longitudinally. Clones were read by immunoSEQ multiplex PCR, and TCRdb kept only the in-frame ones, dropping some. The sample yields approximately 210,000 clones, approximately 81% seen once. Trimming shortened V by 4 bases and J by 4 bases, and 21 bases separated the two germline ends. Per the germline V gene, CDR1 is SGHRS and CDR2 is YFSETQ. This CDR3 has 16 amino acids. The gene calls are TRBV5-1 and TRBJ2-7; possibly TRBD1 for D (7 bases). The clonotype comes from a woman of 80 years or more with COVID-19, enrolled during active disease. Sequences were obtained from peripheral blood. CDR3 residues: CASSREQGTWPYEQYF. The CDR3 DNA is TGCGCCAGCAGCCGGGAACAGGGGACTTGGCCTTACGAGCAGTACTTC. The complete variable domain, with remaining parts taken from reference TRBV5-1 and TRBJ2-7, reads KAGVTQTPRYLIKTRGQQVTLSCSPISGHRSVSWYQQTPGQGLQFLFEYFSETQRNKGNFPGRFSGRQFSNSRSEMNVSTLELGDSALYLCASSREQGTWPYEQYFGPGTRLTVT.